This T cell receptor (beta chain) derives from a study of spatial heterogeneity in lung cancer. Across the whole study: TCR transcript counts in tumor regions correlated strongly with a T cell module score from matched bulk RNA-seq.

Study-level points and caveats: Tumoral mutation counts were tracked by counts of expanded intratumoral alpha and beta TCRs.

TCRdb re-called the 5' RACE reads through MiXCR, storing one row per CDR3 protein. Of about 13,000 distinct CDR3 sequences listed, 5.6% are singletons. This clonotype was picked up many times. Its antigen is unknown. With the library built for alpha chains, this beta chain is off target and its frequency is not meaningful. The V and J ends lost 6 bases and 11 bases, in that order; junction bases with no gene match: 11. The CDR3 contains 12 residues. From germline, CDR1 is SQVTM and CDR2 ANQGSEA. Stated time point: sample taken at primary tumor resection. Samples were obtained from 65 to 80 donors, all untreated early-stage non-small cell lung cancer patients.

Sample: lung tumor tissue, taken at surgery. V usage is TRBV29-1 and J usage is TRBJ1-1, with 8 bases that match TRBD1. This sequence was found in a female donor with early-stage non-small cell lung cancer. The CDR3 protein is CSVLTGGSLAFF. The CDR3 DNA is TGCAGCGTCCTTACAGGGGGTTCTCTGGCTTTCTTT.